This TCR beta chain was identified during a study of blood T cell repertoires in COVID-19. Assay: immunoSEQ multiplex PCR; the TCRdb copy retains only in-frame clones and omits some. Of 300,000 to 350,000 clones in the sample, around nine tenths were seen once. This clonotype was obtained from a woman aged 70-85 years with COVID-19, enrolled during active disease. The specimen sequenced was peripheral blood.

CDR3 amino acids: CASSEGGAYNEQFF. The CDR3 coding sequence is TGTGCCAGCAGTGAAGGGGGGGCCTACAATGAGCAGTTCTTC. This chain uses TRBV2 with TRBJ2-1; D is possibly TRBD2 (6 bases). V was pared by 1 base and J by 2 bases, with 6 bases between. The CDR3 contains 14 residues. Per germline, CDR1 SNHLY and CDR2 FYNNEI. The complete variable domain, with remaining parts taken from reference TRBV2 and TRBJ2-1, reads EPEVTQTPSHQVTQMGQEVILRCVPISNHLYFYWYRQILGQKVEFLVSFYNNEISEKSEIFDDQFSVERPDGSNFTLKIRSTKLEDSAMYFCASSEGGAYNEQFFGPGTRLTVL.